The sequence of this T cell receptor (beta chain) was determined in a study of T cell repertoires in urothelial bladder cancer. Study overall: Of roughly 12 resected lesions, a few were cT2 or greater. Overall study findings and caveats: Median infiltrating lymphocyte percentage was more than 1.5% in carcinoma specimens. Up to roughly 15% of carcinoma infiltrating lymphocytes belonged to one T-cell clone. Carcinoma specimens had fewer T cells than benign specimens.

Assay: immunoSEQ multiplex PCR; the TCRdb copy retains only in-frame clones and omits some. This repertoire shows about 14,000 clones, 55% to 80% found once; its top ten account for less than 9%. This CDR3 contains 18 residues. Per the germline V gene, CDR1 is SGHTA and CDR2 is FQGNSA. V lost 1 base and J lost 3; bases outside the gene matches: 9. As to this clone: Its cognate antigen is unknown.

This chain uses TRBV7-2 with TRBJ2-7, with 13 nucleotides matching TRBD2. This TCR was sampled from a human donor with urothelial carcinoma. Sequenced material: tumor-infiltrating cells from bladder cancer. The CDR3 sequence is CASSLVQLLAGGVYEQYF. CDR3 bases: TGTGCCAGCAGCTTAGTCCAGCTACTAGCGGGGGGGGTCTACGAGCAGTACTTC. Supplemented by reference TRBV7-2 and TRBJ2-7, the full variable domain reads GAGVSQSPSNKVTEKGKDVELRCDPISGHTALYWYRQSLGQGLEFLIYFQGNSAPDKSGLPSDRFSAERTGGSVSTLTIQRTQQEDSAVYLCASSLVQLLAGGVYEQYFGPGTRLTVT.